This entry is about one T cell receptor beta chain. Its antigen is undetermined. CDR3 length: 14 amino acids. Germline V lookup: CDR1 SQVTM, CDR2 ANQGSEA. V was pared by 7 bases and J by 2 bases, with 9 bases of the junction left unmatched. Using a J-beta primer mix together with a sample-barcoded 5' primer, a second PCR was run for roughly 6 to 11 cycles. Every cDNA molecule carried a tag from a template-switch adaptor bearing 12 random nucleotides. Every sample gave at least 2.5 million paired-end reads containing CDR3. Each CDR3 protein gets one entry after TCRdb re-called the 5' RACE reads with MiXCR. This sample has some 760,000 distinct CDR3 sequences, with roughly 25% found just once. This record comes from a study of blood T cells in healthy people across ages. Study conclusions and caveats: A strong correlation was seen between TCR beta diversity and naive T cell percentage. With donor CMV status unknown, expanded clonotype changes were possibly confounded.

These data also featured in a second study, about T cells of mothers and their children.

The TCR was taken from a boy between 10 and 17 years old in good health. The chain uses TRBV29-1 and TRBJ2-5, with 8 bases that match TRBD1. The sequenced material came from blood. The DNA for the CDR3 is TGCAGCGCTCCACTAGGACAGGGACAAGAGACCCAGTACTTC. It is translated as CSAPLGQGQETQYF.